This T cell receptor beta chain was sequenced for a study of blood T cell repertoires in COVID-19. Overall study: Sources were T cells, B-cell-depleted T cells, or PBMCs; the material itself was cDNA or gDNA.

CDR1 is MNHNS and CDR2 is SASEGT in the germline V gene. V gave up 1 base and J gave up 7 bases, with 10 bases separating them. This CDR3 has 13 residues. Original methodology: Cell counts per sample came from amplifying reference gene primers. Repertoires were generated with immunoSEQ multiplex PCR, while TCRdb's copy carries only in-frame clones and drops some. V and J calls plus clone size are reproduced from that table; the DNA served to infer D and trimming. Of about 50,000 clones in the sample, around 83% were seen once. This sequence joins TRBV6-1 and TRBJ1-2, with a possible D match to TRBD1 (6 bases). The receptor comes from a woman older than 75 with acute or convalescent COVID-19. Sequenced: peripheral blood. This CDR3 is CASSEVGRGGYTF. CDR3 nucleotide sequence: TGTGCCAGCAGTGAAGTCGGCAGGGGTGGCTACACCTTC.